This TCR beta chain comes out of a study of beta chain features in type 1 diabetes. General study results and limits: Lower insertion and higher deletion counts appeared at VDJ junctions in type 1 diabetes patients.

Isolated RNA was reverse transcribed in full, so expressed TCRB transcripts were sequenced. The average read count of naive, central memory and regulatory T cell samples was about 3.57 million. Profiled with immunoSEQ multiplex PCR; TCRdb holds only in-frame clones, not every one. The sample yields about 290,000 clones, about 8.5% seen once. This clone has just a few counts. Its antigen is unknown. V was clipped by 1 base and J by 6 bases; unmatched bases: 13. This CDR3 spans 18 amino acids. The germline gives CDR1 LGHNA, CDR2 YSLEER. The chain uses TRBV4-3 and TRBJ2-3, with 10 bases fitting TRBD2. The TCR comes from a woman in her late teens or twenties in good health. Material: central memory CD4+ T cells from blood. The CDR3 here is CASSQAATRAGGLDTQYF. Written as DNA, the CDR3 is TGCGCCAGCAGCCAAGCGGCGACTCGAGCGGGGGGGCTGGATACGCAGTATTTT.